One and the same sample provided the 8 T cell receptor beta chains below, sequenced in a study of blood T cell repertoires in COVID-19. Here immunoSEQ multiplex PCR was the method, and the copy in TCRdb shows in-frame clones only, minus some. Of almost 85,000 clones listed, roughly 89% are singletons. The sequenced sample was PBMCs or T cells enriched from blood (not recorded which). These receptors were collected from a woman aged 45-60 years with acute COVID-19.

The rearrangement links TRBV18 to TRBJ1-2; 11 positions agree with TRBD1. CDR3 length: 15 residues. Per the germline V gene, CDR1 is KGHSH and CDR2 is LQKENI. The junction had 6 bases not matched to a gene; V was cut back by 6 bases and J by 3 bases. The CDR3 region is CASSSGQGAHYGYTF. The CDR3 bases are TGTGCCAGCTCTTCAGGACAGGGGGCGCACTATGGCTACACCTTC.

The V gene is TRBV9, the J gene TRBJ2-1; D may be TRBD2 (5 bases). CDR1 is SGDLS, CDR2 YYNGEE, per germline. This CDR3 is 17 amino acids long. Trimming removed 4 bases from V and 0 bases from J, with 17 bases in between. The CDR3 sequence: CASSLQTLGLSYNEQFF. CDR3 in DNA: TGTGCCAGCAGCTTACAGACACTAGGCCTCTCCTACAATGAGCAGTTCTTC.

The chain is built from TRBV5-1 and TRBJ1-2; D might be TRBD1 (6 bases). Germline V CDR1 and CDR2: SGHRS, YFSETQ. CDR3 length equals 13 residues. Trimming cost V 4 bases and J 6 bases, with 13 bases left between them. This CDR3 is CASSPTRTDGYTF. For the CDR3, the DNA is TGCGCCAGCAGCCCAACACGGACAGATGGCTACACCTTC. Filled out from reference TRBV5-1 and TRBJ1-2, the complete variable domain reads KAGVTQTPRYLIKTRGQQVTLSCSPISGHRSVSWYQQTPGQGLQFLFEYFSETQRNKGNFPGRFSGRQFSNSRSEMNVSTLELGDSALYLCASSPTRTDGYTFGSGTRLTVV.

The genes are TRBV25-1 and TRBJ1-2; a weak D match, TRBD1 (5 bases). The germline gives CDR1 MGHDK, CDR2 SYGVNS. The CDR3 runs to 17 residues. Trimming stripped 2 bases from V and 0 bases from J, with 16 bases between. Here the CDR3 reads CASSEGVVDTTNYGYTF. For the CDR3, the DNA is TGTGCCAGCAGTGAAGGGGTGGTGGACACTACTAACTATGGCTACACCTTC.

This chain connects TRBV18 to TRBJ1-1; weak D call: TRBD1 (5 bases). The germline gives CDR1 KGHSH, CDR2 LQKENI. The CDR3 length is 14 residues. V was shortened by 3 bases and J by 1 base, with 9 bases between the two germline ends. CDR3: CASSPGTGNTEAFF. The CDR3 nucleotides are TGTGCCAGCTCACCCGGAACAGGGAACACTGAAGCTTTCTTT.

This rearrangement joins TRBV29-1 to TRBJ2-1, with 8 bases lining up with TRBD2. The CDR3 loop spans 14 amino acids. Germline assignment: CDR1 SQVTM and CDR2 ANQGSEA. Trimming took 3 bases from V and 7 from J; bases not matched to a gene: 8. This chain's CDR3 is CSVDRGLAGNEQFF. The CDR3 coding sequence is TGCAGCGTTGATCGTGGGCTAGCGGGTAATGAGCAGTTCTTC.

This rearrangement joins TRBV4-2 to TRBJ2-7; 9 nucleotides align to TRBD1. The J segment lost 4 bases and the V segment lost 0 bases, leaving 7 bases of the junction unmatched. Germline CDR1 reads LGHNA; CDR2 reads YNFKEQ. The CDR3 sequence is 16 residues long. The CDR3 here is CASSQDFGDRVYEQYF. CDR3 sequence (DNA): TGTGCCAGCAGCCAAGATTTTGGGGACAGGGTATACGAGCAGTACTTC.

The genes are TRBV7-9 and TRBJ1-1; D remains unclear. Germline values: CDR1 SEHNR, CDR2 FQNEAQ (reference sequence). The CDR3 extends over 13 amino acids. V was pared by 5 bases and J by 1 base, with 8 bases between. CDR3 sequence (DNA): TGTGCCAGCAGCCTAAGTAAGAACACTGAAGCTTTCTTT. As protein: CASSLSKNTEAFF.